This T cell receptor (beta chain) is from a study of beta chain features in type 1 diabetes. CDR1 LNHDA and CDR2 SQIVND come from the germline V gene (reference sequence). Germline trimming cut 9 bases from V and 7 bases from J; bases unmatched to any gene: 7. The CDR3 covers 12 residues. The sequenced template was cDNA made from the entire isolated RNA. Clones were sequenced by immunoSEQ multiplex PCR, and TCRdb holds only the in-frame ones, with some missing. The table shows around 130,000 clones, with around 9% occurring only once. A CD45RO/CCR7/CD25/CD127/CD95/CD27 panel sorted naive, central memory, regulatory and stem cell-like memory CD4+ cells. Purities in excess of 95% were seen in all sorted populations. Whole-study findings and limits: The study found moderately but significantly shorter TCRB CDR3s in all four CD4+ subsets of Type 1 diabetes patients. Relative to healthy donors, patients appeared to have naive, central memory and Treg TCRB repertoires that were more similar.

A note on this clone: The target antigen is unknown.

This receptor was identified in a man aged 30-40 years with type 1 diabetes. The chain carries TRBV19 and TRBJ1-2; 8 positions agree with TRBD1. Sequenced material: central memory CD4+ T cells from blood. CDR3 in amino acids: CASRTGSVGYTF. In DNA, the CDR3 is TGTGCCAGCCGGACAGGGTCGGTTGGCTACACCTTC.